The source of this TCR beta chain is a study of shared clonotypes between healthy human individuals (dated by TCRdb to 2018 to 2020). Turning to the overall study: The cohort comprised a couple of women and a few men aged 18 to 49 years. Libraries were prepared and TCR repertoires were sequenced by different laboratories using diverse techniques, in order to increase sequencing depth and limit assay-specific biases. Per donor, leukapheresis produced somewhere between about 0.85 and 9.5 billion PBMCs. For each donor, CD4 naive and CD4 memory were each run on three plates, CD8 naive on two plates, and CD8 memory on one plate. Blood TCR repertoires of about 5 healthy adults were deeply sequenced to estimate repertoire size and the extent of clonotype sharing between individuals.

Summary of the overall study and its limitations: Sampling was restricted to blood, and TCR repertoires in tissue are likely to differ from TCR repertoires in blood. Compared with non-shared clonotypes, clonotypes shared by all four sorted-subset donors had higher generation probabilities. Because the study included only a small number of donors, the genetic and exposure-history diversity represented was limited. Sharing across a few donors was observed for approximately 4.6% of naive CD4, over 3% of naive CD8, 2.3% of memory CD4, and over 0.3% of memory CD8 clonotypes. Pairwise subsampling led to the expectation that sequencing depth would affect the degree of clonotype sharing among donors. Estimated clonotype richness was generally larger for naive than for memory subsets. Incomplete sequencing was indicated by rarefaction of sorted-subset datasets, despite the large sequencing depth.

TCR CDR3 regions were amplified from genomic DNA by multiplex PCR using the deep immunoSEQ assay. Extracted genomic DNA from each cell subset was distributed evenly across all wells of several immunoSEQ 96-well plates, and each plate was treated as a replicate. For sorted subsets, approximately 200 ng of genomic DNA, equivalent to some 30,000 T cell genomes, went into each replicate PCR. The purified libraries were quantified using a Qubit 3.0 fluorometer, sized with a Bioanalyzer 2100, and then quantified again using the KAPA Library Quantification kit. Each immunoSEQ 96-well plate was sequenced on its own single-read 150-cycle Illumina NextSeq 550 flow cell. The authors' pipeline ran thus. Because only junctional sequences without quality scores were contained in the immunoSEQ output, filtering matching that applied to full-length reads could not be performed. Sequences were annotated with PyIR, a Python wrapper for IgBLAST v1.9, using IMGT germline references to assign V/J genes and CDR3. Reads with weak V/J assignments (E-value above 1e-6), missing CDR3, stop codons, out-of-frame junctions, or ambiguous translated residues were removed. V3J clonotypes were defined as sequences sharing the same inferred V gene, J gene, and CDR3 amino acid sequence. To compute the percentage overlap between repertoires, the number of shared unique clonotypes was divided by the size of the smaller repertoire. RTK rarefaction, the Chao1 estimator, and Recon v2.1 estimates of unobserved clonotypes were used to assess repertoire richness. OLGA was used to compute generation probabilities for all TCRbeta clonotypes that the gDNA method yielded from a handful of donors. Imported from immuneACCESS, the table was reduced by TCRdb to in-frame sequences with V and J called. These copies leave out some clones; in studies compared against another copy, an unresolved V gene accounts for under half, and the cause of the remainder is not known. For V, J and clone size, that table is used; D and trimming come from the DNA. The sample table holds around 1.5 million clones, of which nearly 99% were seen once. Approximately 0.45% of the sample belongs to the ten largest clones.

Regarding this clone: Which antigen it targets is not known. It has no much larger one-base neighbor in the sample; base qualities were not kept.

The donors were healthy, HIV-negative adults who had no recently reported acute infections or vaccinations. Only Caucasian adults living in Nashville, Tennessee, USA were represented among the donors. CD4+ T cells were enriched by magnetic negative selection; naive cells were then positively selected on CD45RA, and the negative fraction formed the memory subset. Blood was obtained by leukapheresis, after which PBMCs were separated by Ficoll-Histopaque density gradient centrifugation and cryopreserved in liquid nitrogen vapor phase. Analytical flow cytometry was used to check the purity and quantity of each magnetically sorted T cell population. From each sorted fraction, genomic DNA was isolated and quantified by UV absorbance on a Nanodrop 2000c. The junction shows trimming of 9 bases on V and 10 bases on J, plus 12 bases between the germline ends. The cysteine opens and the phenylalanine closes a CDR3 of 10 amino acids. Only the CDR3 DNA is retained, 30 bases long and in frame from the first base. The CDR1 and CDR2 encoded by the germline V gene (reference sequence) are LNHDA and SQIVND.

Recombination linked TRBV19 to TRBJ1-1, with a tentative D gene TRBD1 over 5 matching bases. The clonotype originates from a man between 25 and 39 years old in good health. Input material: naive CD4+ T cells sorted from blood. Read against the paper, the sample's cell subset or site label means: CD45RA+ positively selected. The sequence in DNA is TGTGCCAGCATCCAGGGTGTAGCTTTCTTT. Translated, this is CASIQGVAFF.